By frequency, the clone carrying this T cell receptor (beta chain) is medium-sized. Its antigen is still unknown. This sample is drawn from a study of T cell clusters in autoimmune cytopenias. TRB was amplified by touch-down multiplex PCR, primer pools A and B combined. TCRdb reprocessed the multiplex PCR reads, keeping one entry per CDR3 protein, no DNA. This sample lists 8,500 to 9,000 distinct CDR3 sequences; its ten largest clones have approximately 4.1%. Points from the study as a whole: Comparing secondary cytopenia with chronic lymphocytic leukemia showed no cluster-lack signature, apparently masked by lymphoma repertoire.

Approximately 40,000 genome equivalents of blood DNA were amplified for TRB. CDR3 length: 12 residues. Looked up from germline, CDR1 is SQVTM and CDR2 is ANQGSEA. This chain connects TRBV29-1 to TRBJ2-7. The material sequenced was peripheral blood. The clonotype comes from a human donor with an autoimmune cytopenia or autoimmune hepatitis (not recorded which). The CDR3 spells CSVRLQPGEQYF.